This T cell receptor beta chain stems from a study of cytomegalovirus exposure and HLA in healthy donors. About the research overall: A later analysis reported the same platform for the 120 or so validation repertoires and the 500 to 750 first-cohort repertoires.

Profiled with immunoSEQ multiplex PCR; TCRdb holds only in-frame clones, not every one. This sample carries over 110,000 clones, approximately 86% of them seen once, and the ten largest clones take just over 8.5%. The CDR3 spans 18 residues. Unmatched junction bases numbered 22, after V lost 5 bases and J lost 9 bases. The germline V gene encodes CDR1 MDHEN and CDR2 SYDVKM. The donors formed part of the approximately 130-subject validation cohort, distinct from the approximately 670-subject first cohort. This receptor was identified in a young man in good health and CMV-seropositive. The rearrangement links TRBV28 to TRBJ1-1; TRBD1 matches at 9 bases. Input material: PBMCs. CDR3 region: CASSRTTGGYGELGQAFF. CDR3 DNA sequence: TGTGCCAGCAGTCGAACGACAGGGGGGTATGGGGAGTTGGGGCAAGCTTTCTTT.